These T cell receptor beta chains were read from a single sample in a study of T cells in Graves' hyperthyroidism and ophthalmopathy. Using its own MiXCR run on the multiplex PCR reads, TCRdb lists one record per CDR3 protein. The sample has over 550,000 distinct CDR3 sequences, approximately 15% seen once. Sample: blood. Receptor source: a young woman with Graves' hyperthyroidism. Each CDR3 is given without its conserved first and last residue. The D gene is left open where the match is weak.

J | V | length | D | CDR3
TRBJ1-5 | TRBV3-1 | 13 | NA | ASSRGLLGNQPQH
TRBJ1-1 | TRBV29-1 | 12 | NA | SVEYRTGRTEAF
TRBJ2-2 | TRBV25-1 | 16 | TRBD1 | ASRGNPRTGGVTGELF
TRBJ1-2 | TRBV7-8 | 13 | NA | ASSPPNWYNYGYT
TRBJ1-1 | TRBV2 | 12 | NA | ASSAAGGAGLSF
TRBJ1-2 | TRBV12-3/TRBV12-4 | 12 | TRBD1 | ASTRGQGARGYT
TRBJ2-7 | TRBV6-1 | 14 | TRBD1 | ASSHTPRTGAHEQY
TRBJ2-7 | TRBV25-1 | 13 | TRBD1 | ASSEGTGVIYEQY
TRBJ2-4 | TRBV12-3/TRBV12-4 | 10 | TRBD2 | ASSPAGEIQY
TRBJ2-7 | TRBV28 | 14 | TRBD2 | ASSSAAASGPYEQY
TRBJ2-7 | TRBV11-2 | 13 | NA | ASSPRDRYLYEQY
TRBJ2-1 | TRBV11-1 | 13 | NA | ASSMEGRGKNEQF
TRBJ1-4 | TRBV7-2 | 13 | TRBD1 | ASSLQIGQDEKLF
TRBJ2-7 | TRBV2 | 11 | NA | ASSESLATEQY
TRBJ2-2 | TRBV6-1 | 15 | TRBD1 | ASSEAGQGANTGELF
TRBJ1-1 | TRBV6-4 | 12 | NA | ASSEVPWDTEAF